Below, 18 T cell receptor beta chains from the same sample are listed, as sequenced in a study of CD8 T cells in ankylosing spondylitis. Using its own MiXCR run on the 5' RACE reads, TCRdb lists one record per CDR3 protein. The table records some 140,000 distinct CDR3 sequences, 6% to 8% of them present only once. The sample was blood, either unsorted or a sorted T cell fraction (not recorded which). The receptors here all came from a female donor with ankylosing spondylitis or in good health (not recorded which).

V gene TRBV18 combines with J gene TRBJ2-6; the D is unclear. CDR1 KGHSH and CDR2 LQKENI come from the germline V gene. V was clipped by 3 bases and J by 1 base, with 10 bases between them. This CDR3 is built from 16 residues. The CDR3 DNA follows: TGTGCCAGCTCACCTGGACGGCAGTCTGGGGCCAACGTCCTGACTTTC. Amino acids: CASSPGRQSGANVLTF.

This clonotype has more than one count but fewer than ten. This sequence joins TRBV5-6 and TRBJ1-2; TRBD1 aligns across 9 bases. Per germline, CDR1 SGHDT and CDR2 YYEEEE. V shed 3 bases and J 8 bases; nucleotides not matched to a gene: 8. The CDR3 covers 14 residues. The CDR3 DNA reads TGTGCCAGCAGCTATCTTGGACAGGGGCAGGGCTACACCTTC. Translating gives CASSYLGQGQGYTF. Complete variable domain (other parts from reference TRBV5-6 and TRBJ1-2): DAGVTQSPTHLIKTRGQQVTLRCSPKSGHDTVSWYQQALGQGPQFIFQYYEEEERQRGNFPDRFSGHQFPNYSSELNVNALLLGDSALYLCASSYLGQGQGYTFGSGTRLTVV.

This clonotype was observed many times. The chain joins TRBV27 to TRBJ2-3; 9 bases agree with TRBD2. The trim removed 5 bases at V and 7 bases at J, leaving 10 bases unmatched. This CDR3 comprises 15 residues. Germline-derived CDR1 and CDR2 are MNHEY and SMNVEV (reference sequence). The CDR3 is CASSARGGPTNTQYF. In DNA, the CDR3 is TGTGCCAGCAGTGCGCGGGGGGGACCAACCAATACGCAGTATTTT.

This clonotype appeared many times. CDR3 bases: TGTGCCAGCTCACCGGGCCGAAATTACAGGGCTGGCTACACCTTC. This encodes CASSPGRNYRAGYTF. The chain links TRBV18 to TRBJ1-2; D may be TRBD1 (6 bases). V dropped 3 bases and J dropped 7 bases, with 18 bases sitting between them. This CDR3 is 15 amino acids long. Germline CDR1 reads KGHSH; CDR2 reads LQKENI.

In this sample, this clonotype turned up many times. J is TRBJ1-2 and V is TRBV6-2 or TRBV6-3, with TRBD1 identical over 8 bases. The CDR3 totals 18 residues. Germline loops: CDR1 MNHEY, CDR2 SVGEGT. Unmatched junction bases numbered 20, after V lost 3 bases and J lost 8 bases. CDR3 loop: CASSYSFLFRDRTSGYTF. Here the CDR3 DNA reads TGTGCCAGCAGTTATTCCTTCCTTTTCCGGGACAGGACTTCGGGCTACACCTTC.

This clonotype was detected many times. The V gene is TRBV6-5, the J gene TRBJ2-1, with 14 bases lining up with TRBD2. CDR3 length: 17 amino acids. V lost 4 bases and J lost 8; bases outside the gene matches: 10. The germline CDR1 and CDR2 sequences are MNHEY and SVGAGI. CDR3 sequence: CASSSTRTSGGLDEQFF. Here the CDR3 DNA reads TGTGCCAGCAGTTCAACACGGACTAGCGGGGGGTTGGATGAGCAGTTCTTC.

This chain connects TRBV19 to TRBJ1-5; no definite D call. Between the trimmed V and J ends, which lost 5 bases and 3 bases, there was a span of 2 bases. Germline CDR1 and CDR2: LNHDA and SQIVND (reference sequence). The CDR3 consists of 11 residues. CDR3 protein: CASSSNQPQHF. The CDR3 coding sequence is TGTGCCAGTAGTTCCAATCAGCCCCAGCATTTT.

This clonotype was observed many times. J is TRBJ1-4 and V is TRBV19, with D possibly TRBD1 on 6 matching bases. Germline V gene data show CDR1 as LNHDA and CDR2 as SQIVND (reference sequence). The CDR3 covers 14 residues. The V end was cut by 3 bases, the J end by 5 bases, with 10 bases between. The DNA of the CDR3 is TGTGCCAGTAGTATGTCCGGGACAAATGAAAAACTGTTTTTT. Translation gives CASSMSGTNEKLFF.

This clonotype showed up many times. The chain carries TRBV4-1 and TRBJ1-2; D gene ambiguous. Between the trimmed V and J ends, which lost 8 bases and 2 bases, there was a span of 12 bases. CDR1 MGHRA and CDR2 YSYEKL come from the germline V gene. This CDR3 has 13 residues. The CDR3 loop reads CASPGRLNYGYTF. CDR3 sequence (DNA): TGCGCCAGCCCGGGCAGACTGAACTATGGCTACACCTTC.

This clonotype has a count of ten or more. The chain links TRBV12-3 or TRBV12-4 to TRBJ1-6; D remains unclear. The CDR3 is 13 residues long. The germline V and J ends were trimmed by 4 bases and 10 bases, with 11 bases remaining between them. CDR3 in DNA: TGTGCCAGCAGTTCTAATTTTGAATCACCCCTCCACTTT. It translates to CASSSNFESPLHF.

This clonotype showed up just a few times. V and J are TRBV5-1 and TRBJ1-5; D is possibly TRBD1 (6 bases). CDR1 is SGHRS and CDR2 is YFSETQ in the germline V gene. The CDR3 is made up of 15 amino acids. V was shortened by 1 base and J by 4 bases, with 12 bases between the two germline ends. The CDR3 is CASSLKGQSNQPQHF. The CDR3 bases are TGCGCCAGCAGCTTGAAAGGACAGTCAAATCAGCCCCAGCATTTT.

This clonotype was detected a few times. One end of the junction is discordant with germline, which a read error may explain. The gene calls are TRBV5-4 and TRBJ2-2; TRBD1 or TRBD2 may be the D gene (5 bases each). The CDR3 runs 14 residues. Germline V gene lookup returns CDR1 SGHNT and CDR2 YYREEE (reference sequence). The DNA for the CDR3 is TGTGCCAGCAGCCCGGGGCTGAACTCCGGGGAGCTGTTTTTT. Residues: CASSPGLNSGELFF.

This clonotype was counted ten times or more. This chain links TRBV7-8 with TRBJ2-3; the D is unclear. V was trimmed by 1 base and J by 2 bases, leaving 10 bases between them. This CDR3 spans 15 amino acids. Germline CDR1 is SGHVS and CDR2 is FQNEAQ. The CDR3 DNA sequence: TGTGCCAGCAGCTTAGGCCTCCCAGTCACAGATACGCAGTATTTT. Translated: CASSLGLPVTDTQYF.

The J gene is TRBJ2-3, the V gene TRBV5-4; 14 positions agree with TRBD2. Germline CDR1 and CDR2: SGHNT and YYREEE (reference sequence). Trimming cost V 2 bases and J 5 bases; bases outside gene matches: 4. CDR3 length: 16 amino acids. CDR3 in amino acids: CASSFPGLAGGDTQYF. CDR3 DNA sequence: TGTGCCAGCAGCTTCCCCGGACTAGCGGGGGGAGATACGCAGTATTTT.

There are a few counts of this clonotype. V usage is TRBV28 and J usage is TRBJ2-1, with a possible D match to TRBD1 (5 bases). The CDR3 spans 15 residues. V was trimmed by 3 bases and J by 6 bases, leaving 15 bases between them. Looked up from germline, CDR1 is MDHEN and CDR2 is SYDVKM. CDR3 sequence reads: CASSLSGQGSNEQFF. CDR3 DNA: TGTGCCAGCAGTTTGAGTGGGCAGGGAAGCAATGAGCAGTTCTTC.

At least ten counts were recorded for this clonotype. The V call is TRBV15, the J call TRBJ1-1, with D unclear. Germline lookup yields CDR1 LNHNV and CDR2 YYDKDF (reference sequence). The length of the CDR3 is 17 residues. V lost 4 bases and J lost 1, with 19 bases in between. Here the CDR3 reads CATSKIEILNPNTEAFF. In DNA, the CDR3 is TGTGCCACCAGCAAAATTGAGATATTAAATCCGAACACTGAAGCTTTCTTT.

This clonotype was seen ten or more times. The rearrangement uses TRBV7-3 and TRBJ1-2, with D possibly matching TRBD1 (5 bases). Per the germline V gene, CDR1 is SGHTA and CDR2 is FQGTGA. V lost 8 bases to trimming and J lost 4 bases, with 20 bases between them. The CDR3 is 15 residues long. In DNA, the CDR3 is TGTGCCAGCGCCTCCGGGACTATCAAACCCTATGGCTACACCTTC. Its translation: CASASGTIKPYGYTF.

The sample holds many counts of this clonotype. J is TRBJ2-1 and V is TRBV5-6, with D maybe TRBD2 (8 bases). Germline CDR1 is SGHDT and CDR2 is YYEEEE. The ends were cut back, 0 bases at V and 10 bases at J, with 20 bases in the middle. CDR3 length: 16 residues. CDR3 amino acids: CASSLEGLVGGREQFF. The DNA for the CDR3 is TGTGCCAGCAGCTTGGAGGGACTAGTAGGGGGCAGGGAGCAGTTCTTC.